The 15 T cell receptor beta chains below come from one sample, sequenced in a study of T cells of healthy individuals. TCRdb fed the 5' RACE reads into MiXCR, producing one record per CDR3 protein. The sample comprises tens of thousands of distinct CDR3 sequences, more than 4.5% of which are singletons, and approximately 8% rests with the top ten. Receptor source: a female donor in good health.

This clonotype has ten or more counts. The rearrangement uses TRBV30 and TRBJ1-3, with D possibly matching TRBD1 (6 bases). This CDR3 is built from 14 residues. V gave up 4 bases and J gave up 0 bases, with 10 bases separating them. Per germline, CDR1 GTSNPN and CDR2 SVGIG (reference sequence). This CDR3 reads CAWNGGHSGNTIYF. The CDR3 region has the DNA TGTGCCTGGAACGGGGGACACTCTGGAAACACCATATATTTT.

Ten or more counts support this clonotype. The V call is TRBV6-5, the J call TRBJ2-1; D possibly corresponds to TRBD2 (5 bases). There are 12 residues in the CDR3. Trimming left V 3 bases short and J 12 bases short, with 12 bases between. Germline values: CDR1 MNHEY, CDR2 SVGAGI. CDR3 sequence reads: CASSYEGLAQFF. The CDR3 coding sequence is TGTGCCAGCAGTTATGAGGGCTTAGCGCAGTTCTTC.

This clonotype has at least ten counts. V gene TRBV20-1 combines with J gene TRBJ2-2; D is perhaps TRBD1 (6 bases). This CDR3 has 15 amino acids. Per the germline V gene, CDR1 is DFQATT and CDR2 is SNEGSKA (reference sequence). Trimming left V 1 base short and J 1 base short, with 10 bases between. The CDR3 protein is CSARVGDKNTGELFF. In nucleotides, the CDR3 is TGCAGTGCTAGAGTTGGGGACAAGAACACCGGGGAGCTGTTTTTT.

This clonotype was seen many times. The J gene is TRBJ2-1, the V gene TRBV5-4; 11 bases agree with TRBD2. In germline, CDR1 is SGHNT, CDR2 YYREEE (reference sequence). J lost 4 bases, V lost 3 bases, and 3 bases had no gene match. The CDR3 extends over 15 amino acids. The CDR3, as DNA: TGTGCCAGCAGCTCCACTAGCGGGGGATACAATGAGCAGTTCTTC. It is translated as CASSSTSGGYNEQFF.

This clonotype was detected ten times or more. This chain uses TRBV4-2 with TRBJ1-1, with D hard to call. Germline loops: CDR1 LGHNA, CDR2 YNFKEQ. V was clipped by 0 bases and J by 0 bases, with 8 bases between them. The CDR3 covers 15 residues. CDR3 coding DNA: TGTGCCAGCAGCCAAGATGTAGCAGTGAACACTGAAGCTTTCTTT. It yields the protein CASSQDVAVNTEAFF.

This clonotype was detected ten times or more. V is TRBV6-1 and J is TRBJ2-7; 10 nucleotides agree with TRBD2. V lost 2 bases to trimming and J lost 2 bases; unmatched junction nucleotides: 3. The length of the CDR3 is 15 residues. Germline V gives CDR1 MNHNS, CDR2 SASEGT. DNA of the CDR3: TGTGCCAGCAGTGAAAGGCTAGCGGGAGCCTACGAGCAGTACTTC. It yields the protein CASSERLAGAYEQYF.

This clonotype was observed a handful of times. The CDR3 region is CASSPFSGPGYTF. In nucleotides, the CDR3 is TGTGCCAGCAGCCCCTTCTCTGGACCAGGCTACACCTTC. The gene calls are TRBV7-9 and TRBJ1-2; D ambiguous. Germline values: CDR1 SEHNR, CDR2 FQNEAQ (reference sequence). The V end was cut by 5 bases, the J end by 8 bases, with 15 bases between. CDR3 size: 13 residues.

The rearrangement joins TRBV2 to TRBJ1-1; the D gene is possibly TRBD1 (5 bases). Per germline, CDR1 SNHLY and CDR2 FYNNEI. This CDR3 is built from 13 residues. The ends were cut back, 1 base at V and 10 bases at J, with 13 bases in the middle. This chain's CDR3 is CASSEGGFVGAFF. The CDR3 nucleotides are TGTGCCAGCAGTGAAGGGGGGTTTGTAGGAGCTTTCTTT.

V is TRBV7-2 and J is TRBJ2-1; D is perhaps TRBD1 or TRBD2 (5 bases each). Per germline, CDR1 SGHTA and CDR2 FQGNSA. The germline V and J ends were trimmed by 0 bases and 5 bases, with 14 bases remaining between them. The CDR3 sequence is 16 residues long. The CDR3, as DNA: TGTGCCAGCAGCTTAGCGCGGGCAGGGACCCACAATGAGCAGTTCTTC. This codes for CASSLARAGTHNEQFF.

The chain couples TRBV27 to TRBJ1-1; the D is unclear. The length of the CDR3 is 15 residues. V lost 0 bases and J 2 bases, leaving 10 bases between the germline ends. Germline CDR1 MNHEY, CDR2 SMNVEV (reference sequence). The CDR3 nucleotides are TGTGCCAGCAGTTTATCCCCGAAACCTAACACTGAAGCTTTCTTT. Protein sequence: CASSLSPKPNTEAFF.

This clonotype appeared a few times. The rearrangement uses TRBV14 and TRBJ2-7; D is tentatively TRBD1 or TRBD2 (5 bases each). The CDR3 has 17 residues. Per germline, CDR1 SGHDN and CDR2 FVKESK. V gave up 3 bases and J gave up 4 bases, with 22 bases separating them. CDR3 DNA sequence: TGTGCCAGCAGCCACTGCTCGGAGAGGGGAAAAGGGTACGAGCAGTACTTC. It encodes CASSHCSERGKGYEQYF. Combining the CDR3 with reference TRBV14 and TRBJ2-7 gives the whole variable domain EAGVTQFPSHSVIEKGQTVTLRCDPISGHDNLYWYRRVMGKEIKFLLHFVKESKQDESGMPNNRFLAERTGGTYSTLKVQPAELEDSGVYFCASSHCSERGKGYEQYFGPGTRLTVT.

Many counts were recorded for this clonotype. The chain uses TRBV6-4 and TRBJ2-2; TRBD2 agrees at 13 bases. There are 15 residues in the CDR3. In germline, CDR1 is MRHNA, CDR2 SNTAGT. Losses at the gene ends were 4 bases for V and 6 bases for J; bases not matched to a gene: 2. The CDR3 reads CASSGTSGSAGELFF. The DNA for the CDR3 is TGTGCCAGCAGTGGGACTAGCGGGAGCGCCGGGGAGCTGTTTTTT.

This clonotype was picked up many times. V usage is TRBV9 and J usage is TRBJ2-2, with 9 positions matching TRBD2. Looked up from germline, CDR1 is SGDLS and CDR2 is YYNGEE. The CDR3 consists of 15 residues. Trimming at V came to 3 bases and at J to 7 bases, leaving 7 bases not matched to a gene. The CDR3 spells CASSGPSGVIGELFF. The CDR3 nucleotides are TGTGCCAGCAGCGGGCCTAGCGGGGTAATCGGGGAGCTGTTTTTT.

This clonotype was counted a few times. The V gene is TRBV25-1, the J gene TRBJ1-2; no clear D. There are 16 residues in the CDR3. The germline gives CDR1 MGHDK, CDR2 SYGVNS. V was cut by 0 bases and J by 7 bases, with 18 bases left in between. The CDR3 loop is CASSEYVEQTKVGYTF. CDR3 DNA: TGTGCCAGCAGTGAATATGTGGAACAGACAAAGGTTGGCTACACCTTC.

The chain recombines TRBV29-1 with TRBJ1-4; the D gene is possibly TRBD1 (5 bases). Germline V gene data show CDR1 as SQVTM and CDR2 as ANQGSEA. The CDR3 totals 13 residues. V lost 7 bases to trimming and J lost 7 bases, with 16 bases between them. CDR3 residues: CSGLGHGSEKLFF. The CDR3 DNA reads TGCAGCGGTTTGGGGCACGGCAGTGAAAAACTGTTTTTT.